This entry describes one T cell receptor beta chain. This sample was taken from a study of CD4 T cells in relation to SARS-CoV-2 and coronaviruses. Naive and memory CD4+ T cell DNA was deep-sequenced without culture. Using immunoSEQ multiplex PCR, the repertoire was profiled, and TCRdb retains in-frame clones only, with some absent. The table lists approximately 50,000 clones, roughly 94% of them singletons. Germline V gives CDR1 LGHNA, CDR2 YNFKEQ. The CDR3 length is 16 residues. Trimming removed 3 bases from V and 8 bases from J, with 22 bases in between. This TCR was recovered from an adult with COVID-19. The sample was naive CD4+ T cells from PBMCs. Described subset: naive CD4+ T cells isolated by negative enrichment. The chain combines TRBV4-2 with TRBJ1-2; perhaps TRBD1 as D (5 bases). CDR3 loop: CASSQGFRAPSYGYTF. CDR3 DNA: TGTGCCAGCAGCCAGGGATTCAGGGCCCCCAGCTACGGCTACACCTTC.